This TCR beta chain was profiled in a study of T cells after yellow fever vaccination (dated by TCRdb to the late 2010s). Describing the broader study: The SMART-Seq v4 Ultra Low Input RNA kit was used to prepare libraries from fractions with low cell numbers. Blood was collected at multiple timepoints before and after primary and secondary immunization, and bulk PBMC replicates and cell subsets were isolated. Bulk TCR alpha and beta repertoires were sequenced longitudinally to track T-cell clones before and after primary and booster YFV17D yellow fever vaccination. Two healthy male donors, one aged 18 to 29 and one aged 30 to 40 years, were included in the cohort. The full study reports these points: Compared with the primary T-cell response, the secondary T-cell response was weaker but faster, peaking on day 5 rather than day 15. Most clones expanded after primary vaccination were re-detected after the booster (around 96% of CD4 and around 86% of CD8), suggesting broad memory maintenance. Because the study included only a couple of donors, the extent to which the findings can be generalized is limited. A small share of clonotypes was detected in both CD4 and CD8 compartments, with the overlap likely arising from convergent recombination. Because abundant contaminating clonotypes from the bulk population could be contained in FACS-sorted repertoires, computational filtering was required.

Sequencing was performed on an Illumina NovaSeq 6000. TCR cDNA was made using 5'RACE template switching, a step that added a universal primer site and unique molecular identifiers. Priming for cDNA synthesis came from both the TCR alpha and TCR beta constant segments. Two PCR steps were used to amplify libraries, with sample barcodes and sequencing adapters being added in the second step. Sequencing of the libraries was done on either Illumina HiSeq 2500 (2x100 bp) or NovaSeq (2x150 bp). Concerning the study's data processing: Reads were demultiplexed and collapsed into UMI consensus sequences with MIGEC, and V(D)J alignment was performed with MiXCR. Vaccine-responding clonotypes were defined with edgeR using replicate PBMC samples, requiring FDR below 0.01 and a log2 fold change above 5 up to day 15. Bulk clonotypes were assigned CD4 or CD8 identity according to which sequenced CD4 or CD8 repertoire held them at higher abundance. In-frame beta chains were kept once TCRdb had trimmed the public reads at Q25 with fastp and called clones with MiXCR. Entries are consolidated by CDR3 protein sequence, retaining the most common genes and DNA. The V and J calls here are based on TCRdb, not the publication. In this sample the table shows some 320,000 distinct CDR3 sequences, 8.7% of which occur a single time. Approximately 3.5% of the sample comes from the top ten.

This clonotype was picked up a small number of times. This clone's antigen is unknown. It has no much larger one-base neighbor in the sample; base qualities were not kept. Trimming accounts for 6 bases at V and 7 bases at J, while the number of junction bases matched to no gene is 14. Measured from the cysteine to the phenylalanine, the CDR3 is 16 residues long. Only the CDR3 DNA is retained, 48 bases long and in frame from the first base. The label giving this sample's treatment or condition can be read as: live attenuated yellow fever vaccine strain. A standard Ficoll-Paque protocol was used to isolate PBMCs from peripheral blood. Dynabeads CD4 and CD8 positive selection kits were used to isolate the CD4 and CD8 T-cell fractions. TriZol was used to extract RNA from bulk PBMCs, CD4 and CD8 fractions, and dextramer-positive and dextramer-negative fractions.

The TCR sequence derives from a young man who received the YFV17D yellow fever vaccine. The rearrangement joined TRBV12-3 or TRBV12-4 to TRBJ2-1; 8 central nucleotides agree with TRBD2. Source: CD4+ T cells sorted from PBMCs, taken 5 days after the yellow fever booster vaccination. The CDR3 here reads CASSPERGAGGNEQFF. The DNA is TGTGCCAGCAGCCCTGAGAGGGGTGCGGGGGGTAATGAGCAGTTCTTC.